This T cell receptor beta chain was sequenced for a study of identical twins' blood T cells. Study context: Around 50 million reads covered about six alpha-chain and about six beta-chain libraries.

Trimming cost V 8 bases and J 2 bases, with 15 bases left between them. The CDR3 contains 14 residues. Germline CDR1 and CDR2: SNHLY and FYNNEI. A previously described protocol, modified, built RNA-based TCR cDNA libraries. A single record per CDR3 protein comes from TCRdb applying MiXCR to the 5' RACE reads. The sample carries 300,000 to 400,000 distinct CDR3 sequences, about 28% recorded once. This clonotype was recorded many times. The chain recombines TRBV2 with TRBJ1-1; D is unclear. Sequencing was performed on PBMCs. The source is a woman aged 18 to 55 in good health. The CDR3 sequence is CASGASNRNTEAFF. The CDR3 nucleotides read TGTGCCAGCGGCGCCAGTAATCGAAACACTGAAGCTTTCTTT.